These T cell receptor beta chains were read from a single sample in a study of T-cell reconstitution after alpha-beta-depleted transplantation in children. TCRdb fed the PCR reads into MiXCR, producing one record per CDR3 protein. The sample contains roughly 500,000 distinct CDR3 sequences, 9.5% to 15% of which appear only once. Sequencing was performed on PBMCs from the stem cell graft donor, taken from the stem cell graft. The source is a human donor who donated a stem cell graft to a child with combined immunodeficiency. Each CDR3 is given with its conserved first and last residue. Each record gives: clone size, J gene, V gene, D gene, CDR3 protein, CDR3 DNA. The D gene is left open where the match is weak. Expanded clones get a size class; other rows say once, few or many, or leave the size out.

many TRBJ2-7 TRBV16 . CASSQGSSYEQYF TGTGCCAGCAGCCAGGGGAGCTCCTACGAGCAGTACTTC
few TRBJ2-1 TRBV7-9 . CASSLGSSEQFF TGTGCCAGCAGCTTAGGAAGCAGTGAGCAGTTCTTC
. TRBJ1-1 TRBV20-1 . CSARLKGNTEAFF TGCAGTGCTAGACTAAAGGGGAACACTGAAGCTTTCTTT
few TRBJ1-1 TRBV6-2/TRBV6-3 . CASAQTTFATEAFF TGTGCCAGCGCCCAGACAACTTTTGCGACTGAAGCTTTCTTT
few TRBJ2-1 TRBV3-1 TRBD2 CASSQPWETSGVNEQFF TGTGCCAGCAGCCAACCCTGGGAGACTAGCGGGGTAAATGAGCAGTTCTTC
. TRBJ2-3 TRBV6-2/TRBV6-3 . CASSPRDTTDTQYF TGTGCCAGCAGTCCCCGGGACACCACAGATACGCAGTATTTT
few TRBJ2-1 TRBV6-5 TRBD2 CASSYGGRAGEQFF TGTGCCAGCAGTTACGGCGGGAGGGCCGGTGAGCAGTTCTTC
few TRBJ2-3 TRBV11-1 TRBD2 CASSLSSGTSGTTDTQYF TGTGCCAGCAGCTTATCCTCCGGGACTAGCGGGACTACAGATACGCAGTATTTT
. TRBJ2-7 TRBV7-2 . CASSLGDPAAYEQYF TGTGCCAGCAGCTTGGGCGATCCCGCAGCCTACGAGCAGTACTTC
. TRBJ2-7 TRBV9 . CASSVGPGDPYEQYF TGTGCCAGCAGCGTGGGACCTGGGGATCCCTACGAGCAGTACTTC
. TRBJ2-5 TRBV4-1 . CASSQTLGGAPGETQYF TGCGCCAGCAGCCAGACCCTAGGAGGGGCGCCTGGGGAGACCCAGTACTTC
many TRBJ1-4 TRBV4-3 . CASSHVSEGEKLFF TGCGCCAGCAGCCATGTCAGCGAAGGTGAAAAACTGTTTTTT
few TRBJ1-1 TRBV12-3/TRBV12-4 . CASSLRGQGTEAFF TGTGCCAGCAGTTTAAGGGGTCAGGGCACTGAAGCTTTCTTT
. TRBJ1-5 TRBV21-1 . CASTRASF TGTGCCAGCACCCGGGCCTCCTTT
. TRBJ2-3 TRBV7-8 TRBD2 CASSLVGSGRSRTDTQYF TGTGCCAGCAGCTTAGTTGGTAGCGGGCGGTCACGCACAGATACGCAGTATTTT
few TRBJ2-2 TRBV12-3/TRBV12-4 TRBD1 CASSLRGRNTGELFF TGTGCCAGCAGTCTTAGGGGGCGCAACACCGGGGAGCTGTTTTTT
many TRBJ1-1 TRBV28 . CASSHRALNTEAFF TGTGCCAGCAGTCACCGGGCCCTGAACACTGAAGCTTTCTTT
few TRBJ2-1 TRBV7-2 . CASSPEGRQFF TGTGCCAGCAGCCCAGAAGGTAGGCAATTCTTC
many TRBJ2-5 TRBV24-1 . CATSDLQGAGGETQYF TGTGCCACCAGTGATTTGCAAGGCGCTGGAGGAGAGACCCAGTACTTC
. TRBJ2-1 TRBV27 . CASSLIGGSSYNEQFF TGTGCCAGCAGTTTAATTGGGGGCAGCTCCTACAATGAGCAGTTCTTC
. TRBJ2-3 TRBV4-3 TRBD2 CASSQEVAGGPDTQYF TGCGCCAGCAGCCAAGAGGTAGCGGGGGGGCCAGATACGCAGTATTTT
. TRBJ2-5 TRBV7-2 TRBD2 CASSFSFSGGRTQYF TGTGCCAGCAGCTTTTCTTTTAGCGGGGGACGGACCCAGTACTTC
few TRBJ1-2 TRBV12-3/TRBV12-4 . CASSLIRGVYGYTF TGTGCCAGCAGTTTAATCCGGGGGGTCTATGGCTACACCTTC
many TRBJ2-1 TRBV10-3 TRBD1 CAISEGTGEGEQFF TGTGCCATCAGTGAGGGGACAGGGGAAGGCGAGCAGTTCTTC
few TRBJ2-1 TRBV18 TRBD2 CASSPLLAGPTFEQFF TGTGCCAGCTCACCCCTACTAGCGGGACCCACTTTTGAGCAGTTCTTC
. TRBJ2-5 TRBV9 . CASSGSFGETQYF TGTGCCAGCAGCGGGTCTTTTGGAGAGACCCAGTACTTC
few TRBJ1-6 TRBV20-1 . CSALRETYNSPLHF TGCAGTGCCCTGAGGGAGACTTATAATTCACCCCTCCACTTT
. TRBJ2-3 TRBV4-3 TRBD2 CASSQVYSGTSGVSTDTQYF TGCGCCAGCAGCCAAGTTTACTCCGGGACTAGCGGGGTTAGCACAGATACGCAGTATTTT
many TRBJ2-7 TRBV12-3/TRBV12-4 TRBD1 CASSRQGERGEQYF TGTGCCAGCAGTCGACAGGGTGAACGGGGTGAGCAGTACTTC
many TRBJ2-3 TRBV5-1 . CASSLEVHTDTQYF TGCGCCAGCAGCTTGGAGGTCCACACAGATACGCAGTATTTT
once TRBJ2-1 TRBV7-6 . CASSLLRGGEWSNEQFF TGTGCCAGCAGCTTACTTAGGGGGGGCGAGTGGAGCAATGAGCAGTTCTTC
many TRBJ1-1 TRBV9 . CASSVGEFLLNTEAFF TGTGCCAGCAGCGTAGGGGAGTTCTTGCTGAACACTGAAGCTTTCTTT
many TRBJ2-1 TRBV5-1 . CASSSLPGLTLNEQFF TGCGCCAGCAGCTCACTACCCGGGCTTACCCTCAATGAGCAGTTCTTC
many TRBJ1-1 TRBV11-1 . CASSLALGTEAFF TGTGCCAGCAGCTTAGCGTTGGGGACTGAAGCTTTCTTT
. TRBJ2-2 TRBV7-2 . CASSLAGGSSTGELFF TGTGCCAGCAGCTTAGCGGGAGGTTCATCAACCGGGGAGCTGTTTTTT
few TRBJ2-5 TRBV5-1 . CASSLVISVGGEETQYF TGCGCCAGCAGCTTGGTGATCTCAGTCGGGGGAGAGGAGACCCAGTACTTC
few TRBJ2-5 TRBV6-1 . CASRTRGRQETQYF TGTGCCAGCAGGACGCGGGGTAGGCAAGAGACCCAGTACTTC
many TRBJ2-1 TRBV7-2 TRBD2 CASSLFPTSGAYNEQFF TGTGCCAGCAGCTTATTCCCGACTAGCGGGGCGTACAATGAGCAGTTCTTC
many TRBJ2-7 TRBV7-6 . CASSLDKVRGDSYEQYF TGTGCCAGCAGCTTAGATAAGGTCAGGGGGGATTCCTACGAGCAGTACTTC
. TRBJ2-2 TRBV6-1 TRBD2 CADRAGENTGELFF TGTGCCGACCGAGCGGGGGAGAACACCGGGGAGCTGTTTTTT